The rows below give T cell receptor beta chains drawn from one sample of a study of T cells in Graves' hyperthyroidism and ophthalmopathy. TCRdb reprocessed the multiplex PCR reads with MiXCR, giving one entry per CDR3 protein. The table records some 400,000 distinct CDR3 sequences, roughly 13% of them present only once. Sequenced: blood. Every receptor here comes from a man aged 25 to 40 with Graves' hyperthyroidism that later progressed to Graves' ophthalmopathy. CDR3s include the opening cysteine and the closing phenylalanine or tryptophan. The order of the fields is J gene, D gene, clone size, V gene, CDR3 DNA, CDR3 protein. D genes are given only for firm matches. Size values are once, few and many counts, or a class for expanded clones, and some rows have none.

J gene: TRBJ1-1
D gene: NA
clone size: NA
V gene: TRBV7-9
CDR3 DNA: TGTGCCAGCGGAACCCGGGGTGTGACTGAAGCTTTCTTT
CDR3 protein: CASGTRGVTEAFF

J gene: TRBJ1-6
D gene: NA
clone size: many
V gene: TRBV7-6
CDR3 DNA: TGTGCCAGCAGCTTAGCGCAGGGTGCCTATAATTCACCCCTCCACTTT
CDR3 protein: CASSLAQGAYNSPLHF

J gene: TRBJ2-1
D gene: TRBD1
clone size: many
V gene: TRBV11-2
CDR3 DNA: TGTGCCAGCAGCCTCAAGGGGACAGGCATGCCAGCCCTTTACAATGAGCAGTTCTTC
CDR3 protein: CASSLKGTGMPALYNEQFF

J gene: TRBJ1-5
D gene: NA
clone size: few
V gene: TRBV10-2
CDR3 DNA: TGCGCCAGCCAAGGGACTAGGGGGAATCAGCCCCAGCATTTT
CDR3 protein: CASQGTRGNQPQHF

J gene: TRBJ2-7
D gene: NA
clone size: NA
V gene: TRBV9
CDR3 DNA: TGTGCCAGCAGCGTAGGGGACACAACCTACGAGCAGTACTTC
CDR3 protein: CASSVGDTTYEQYF

J gene: TRBJ2-1
D gene: NA
clone size: few
V gene: TRBV6-2/TRBV6-3
CDR3 DNA: TGTGCCAGCAGTTTCTGGGGGGTCAATGAGCAGTTCTTC
CDR3 protein: CASSFWGVNEQFF

J gene: TRBJ2-7
D gene: TRBD1
clone size: NA
V gene: TRBV11-1
CDR3 DNA: TGTGCCAGCAGCACCTCCGGACAGGGGAACTTGCTCGAGCAGTACTTC
CDR3 protein: CASSTSGQGNLLEQYF

J gene: TRBJ2-1
D gene: NA
clone size: NA
V gene: TRBV30
CDR3 DNA: TGTGCCTGGGCCCGGGTGGCAGGCCAAGGTGAGCAGTTCTTC
CDR3 protein: CAWARVAGQGEQFF

J gene: TRBJ2-5
D gene: NA
clone size: many
V gene: TRBV20-1
CDR3 DNA: TGCAGTGCTAGCCTACAGCAAGAGACCCAGTACTTC
CDR3 protein: CSASLQQETQYF

J gene: TRBJ2-5
D gene: NA
clone size: few
V gene: TRBV5-1
CDR3 DNA: TGCGCCAGCAGCTTGGTGTTTTGTTGTTCCGAGACCCAGTACTTC
CDR3 protein: CASSLVFCCSETQYF

J gene: TRBJ1-6
D gene: TRBD1
clone size: many
V gene: TRBV20-1
CDR3 DNA: TGCAGTGCTAGAGTCCCAGGGGGCGGATCACCCCTCCACTTT
CDR3 protein: CSARVPGGGSPLHF

J gene: TRBJ2-3
D gene: TRBD2
clone size: few
V gene: TRBV6-4
CDR3 DNA: TGTGCCAGCAGTAAAATAGCGGGGGGCACAGATACGCAGTATTTT
CDR3 protein: CASSKIAGGTDTQYF

J gene: TRBJ1-6
D gene: NA
clone size: many
V gene: TRBV28
CDR3 DNA: TGTGCCAGCAGTCCAGCGGACAGTACACCCCTCCACTTT
CDR3 protein: CASSPADSTPLHF

J gene: TRBJ1-6
D gene: NA
clone size: few
V gene: TRBV12-3/TRBV12-4
CDR3 DNA: TGTGCCAGCAGTTTGGTGATACGGTCACCCCTCCACTTT
CDR3 protein: CASSLVIRSPLHF

J gene: TRBJ1-4
D gene: TRBD1
clone size: many
V gene: TRBV12-3/TRBV12-4
CDR3 DNA: TGTGCCAGCAGCCCTGGAGGGGGCTTGCGAGAAAAACTGTTTTTT
CDR3 protein: CASSPGGGLREKLFF

J gene: TRBJ1-4
D gene: NA
clone size: many
V gene: TRBV7-9
CDR3 DNA: TGTGCCAGCAGCTTACGACTAGGTGAAAAACTGTTTTTT
CDR3 protein: CASSLRLGEKLFF

J gene: TRBJ1-1
D gene: TRBD1
clone size: many
V gene: TRBV24-1
CDR3 DNA: TGTGCCACCAGTGTAGGGGACAGTGAAGCTTTCTTT
CDR3 protein: CATSVGDSEAFF

J gene: TRBJ1-2
D gene: TRBD1
clone size: many
V gene: TRBV20-1
CDR3 DNA: TGCAGTGCCGGACAGGGCAACTATGGCTACACCTTC
CDR3 protein: CSAGQGNYGYTF

J gene: TRBJ2-1
D gene: TRBD1
clone size: NA
V gene: TRBV7-9
CDR3 DNA: TGTGCCAGCAGCCCCAGACAGGGCGGTGAGCAGTTCTTC
CDR3 protein: CASSPRQGGEQFF

J gene: TRBJ2-7
D gene: TRBD2
clone size: many
V gene: TRBV20-1
CDR3 DNA: TGCAGTGCCGCCGAGAGCGGGGGGACCTACGAGCAGTACTTC
CDR3 protein: CSAAESGGTYEQYF

J gene: TRBJ1-5
D gene: NA
clone size: many
V gene: TRBV6-2/TRBV6-3
CDR3 DNA: TGTGCCAGCAGCTCGACAATGGGTCAGCCCCAGCATTTT
CDR3 protein: CASSSTMGQPQHF

J gene: TRBJ2-3
D gene: TRBD1
clone size: NA
V gene: TRBV7-3
CDR3 DNA: TGTGCCAGCAGCTTAAGTGTGGGACAGGGTCTACCGGATACGCAGTATTTT
CDR3 protein: CASSLSVGQGLPDTQYF

J gene: TRBJ2-7
D gene: NA
clone size: once
V gene: TRBV7-9
CDR3 DNA: TGTGCCAGCAGCTCCAGCAGGGAGGTAGCCTACGAGCAGTACTTC
CDR3 protein: CASSSSREVAYEQYF

J gene: TRBJ2-7
D gene: NA
clone size: few
V gene: TRBV25-1
CDR3 DNA: TGTGCCACCGCGAGCTCCTACGAGCAGTACTTC
CDR3 protein: CATASSYEQYF

J gene: TRBJ2-5
D gene: TRBD1
clone size: few
V gene: TRBV14
CDR3 DNA: TGTGCCAGCAGCCGATGGACAGGGGGCGCTGAGACCCAGTACTTC
CDR3 protein: CASSRWTGGAETQYF

J gene: TRBJ2-7
D gene: TRBD1
clone size: NA
V gene: TRBV5-6
CDR3 DNA: TGTGCCAGCAGCTTAACGGGACAGACGTACTACGAGCAGTACTTC
CDR3 protein: CASSLTGQTYYEQYF

J gene: TRBJ1-2
D gene: TRBD1
clone size: NA
V gene: TRBV10-3
CDR3 DNA: TGTGCCATCAGAGGACAGGACCCGAGCTACACCTTC
CDR3 protein: CAIRGQDPSYTF

J gene: TRBJ1-5
D gene: NA
clone size: many
V gene: TRBV27
CDR3 DNA: TGTGCCAGCAGTTTATCACAGGACAGCCCACAGCATTTT
CDR3 protein: CASSLSQDSPQHF

J gene: TRBJ2-5
D gene: NA
clone size: many
V gene: TRBV6-1
CDR3 DNA: TGTGCCAGCAGGAGGAGAGTGATAGAGACCCAGTACTTC
CDR3 protein: CASRRRVIETQYF

J gene: TRBJ2-3
D gene: NA
clone size: NA
V gene: TRBV7-9
CDR3 DNA: TGTGCCAGCAGCTTCCGGAACTATGGCACAGATACGCAGTATTTT
CDR3 protein: CASSFRNYGTDTQYF

J gene: TRBJ1-4
D gene: NA
clone size: NA
V gene: TRBV5-1
CDR3 DNA: TGCGCCAGCAGCTTCCTCGCGGCCGGTGAAAAACTGTTTTTT
CDR3 protein: CASSFLAAGEKLFF

J gene: TRBJ1-5
D gene: NA
clone size: many
V gene: TRBV24-1
CDR3 DNA: TGTGCCACCAGTGATTTGCCAAATAAGAAACCGGGGGGCCAGGATCAGCCCCAGCATTTT
CDR3 protein: CATSDLPNKKPGGQDQPQHF

J gene: TRBJ2-7
D gene: NA
clone size: few
V gene: TRBV18
CDR3 DNA: TGTGCCAGCTCACCGAGAACCTTCTACGAGCAGTACTTC
CDR3 protein: CASSPRTFYEQYF

J gene: TRBJ2-7
D gene: TRBD1
clone size: many
V gene: TRBV11-2
CDR3 DNA: TGTGCCAGCAGCTTAGGAGACAGGGTCTACGAGCAGTACTTC
CDR3 protein: CASSLGDRVYEQYF

J gene: TRBJ1-2
D gene: TRBD1
clone size: NA
V gene: TRBV27
CDR3 DNA: TGTGCCAGCAGTGGTTGGGACAGGGAGGGAAATGGCTACACCTTC
CDR3 protein: CASSGWDREGNGYTF

J gene: TRBJ1-2
D gene: NA
clone size: many
V gene: TRBV10-3
CDR3 DNA: TGTGCCATCAGTGACGGGTCGCCAGCTCCCTATGGCTACACCTTC
CDR3 protein: CAISDGSPAPYGYTF

J gene: TRBJ2-7
D gene: NA
clone size: NA
V gene: TRBV2
CDR3 DNA: TGTGCCAGCGAGAACTACGAGCAGTACTTC
CDR3 protein: CASENYEQYF

J gene: TRBJ1-6
D gene: TRBD1
clone size: few
V gene: TRBV10-3
CDR3 DNA: TGTGCCACCTGGACAGGGGTAAATAATTCACCCCTCCACTTT
CDR3 protein: CATWTGVNNSPLHF

J gene: TRBJ2-6
D gene: NA
clone size: NA
V gene: TRBV12-3/TRBV12-4
CDR3 DNA: TGTGCCAGCAGTTTCCGTGGACTTGGGCTTCCTGGGGCCAACGTCCTGACTTTC
CDR3 protein: CASSFRGLGLPGANVLTF

J gene: TRBJ1-1
D gene: NA
clone size: many
V gene: TRBV30
CDR3 DNA: TGTGCCTGGAACAGGCAGGGGCCAAAAGCTTTCTTT
CDR3 protein: CAWNRQGPKAFF

J gene: TRBJ2-2
D gene: NA
clone size: once
V gene: TRBV10-2
CDR3 DNA: TGCGCCAGCAGTGGACAGTACGACGGGGAGCTGTTTTTT
CDR3 protein: CASSGQYDGELFF

J gene: TRBJ2-7
D gene: NA
clone size: few
V gene: TRBV20-1
CDR3 DNA: TGCAGTGCCCCAGACAGGAGGGGCCCAAGCTACGAGCAGTACTTC
CDR3 protein: CSAPDRRGPSYEQYF

J gene: TRBJ2-1
D gene: TRBD1
clone size: NA
V gene: TRBV18
CDR3 DNA: TGTGCCAGCTCACCACCGGCAGGGGGTAACTACAATGAGCAGTTCTTC
CDR3 protein: CASSPPAGGNYNEQFF

J gene: TRBJ1-5
D gene: NA
clone size: few
V gene: TRBV12-5
CDR3 DNA: TGTGCTAGTGCCGAGTTGGGGAATCAGCCCCAGCATTTT
CDR3 protein: CASAELGNQPQHF

J gene: TRBJ1-4
D gene: TRBD1
clone size: few
V gene: TRBV6-1
CDR3 DNA: TGTGCCAGCAGTCCCTGGGACAGGGGGCTTGGTGAAAAACTGTTTTTT
CDR3 protein: CASSPWDRGLGEKLFF

J gene: TRBJ2-5
D gene: NA
clone size: many
V gene: TRBV7-6
CDR3 DNA: TGTGCCAGCAGCCCCCAGGAGGGTCGGTTACAAGAGACCCAGTACTTC
CDR3 protein: CASSPQEGRLQETQYF

J gene: TRBJ1-5
D gene: NA
clone size: many
V gene: TRBV5-1
CDR3 DNA: TGCGCCAGCAGCCCCTGGGCAGGGGGCAATCAGCCCCAGCATTTT
CDR3 protein: CASSPWAGGNQPQHF

J gene: TRBJ2-1
D gene: NA
clone size: many
V gene: TRBV27
CDR3 DNA: TGTGCCAGCAAAAGGGGACCTCCCTACAATGAGCAGTTCTTC
CDR3 protein: CASKRGPPYNEQFF

J gene: TRBJ1-2
D gene: NA
clone size: many
V gene: TRBV5-1
CDR3 DNA: TGCGCCAGCAGCTTCGGACCTGCTAATGGCTACACCTTC
CDR3 protein: CASSFGPANGYTF

J gene: TRBJ2-7
D gene: TRBD2
clone size: NA
V gene: TRBV28
CDR3 DNA: TGTGCCAGCAGTATGCGACTAGCGGGACTTACCTACGAGCAGTACTTC
CDR3 protein: CASSMRLAGLTYEQYF

J gene: TRBJ1-2
D gene: NA
clone size: NA
V gene: TRBV11-2
CDR3 DNA: TGTGCCAGCAGCTTTCCCACAGCCAACTATGGCTACACCTTC
CDR3 protein: CASSFPTANYGYTF

J gene: TRBJ2-7
D gene: NA
clone size: many
V gene: TRBV2
CDR3 DNA: TGTGCCAGCAATAGACAGACGAGCTACGAGCAGTACTTC
CDR3 protein: CASNRQTSYEQYF

J gene: TRBJ1-1
D gene: NA
clone size: many
V gene: TRBV3-1
CDR3 DNA: TGTGCCAGCAGCCAAGAAGCGGGGCACACTGAAGCTTTCTTT
CDR3 protein: CASSQEAGHTEAFF